Listed here is a single T cell receptor (beta chain). The data derive from a study of blood T cell repertoires in COVID-19. V was cut by 4 bases and J by 1 base, with 8 bases left in between. The germline gives CDR1 LGHDT, CDR2 YNNKEL (reference sequence). The CDR3 contains 14 residues. Profiling relied on immunoSEQ multiplex PCR, and the TCRdb table lists in-frame clones only, not all of them. The repertoire includes over 25,000 clones, around 90% of them detected once, and roughly 1% sits in the top ten. This chain links TRBV3-1 (or the pseudogene TRBV3-2) with TRBJ1-5; D gene uncertain. Sequenced sample: peripheral blood. The receptor was derived from a man aged 65 to 79 with active or convalescent COVID-19. This chain's CDR3 is CASSRRESNQPQHF. The CDR3 coding sequence is TGTGCCAGCAGCCGGCGGGAAAGCAATCAGCCCCAGCATTTT.